This record concerns one T cell receptor (beta chain) sequence. The target of this receptor is not known. No base-level quality is on record; no much larger clone is a single base apart. V sheds 2 bases and J sheds 5 bases, leaving 7 bases between their ends. From the germline V gene (reference sequence), CDR1 is LNHNV and CDR2 is YYDKDF. Counted from cysteine to phenylalanine, this CDR3 has 12 amino acids. This entry keeps only the CDR3 DNA: 36 bases, framed from base 1. In Seattle, one collaborating source enrolled patients while the infection was active and tracked those patients longitudinally over the course of disease. Collaborating institutions collected whole blood in K2EDTA tubes following their own protocols. For TCRbeta analysis, collaborators shipped samples as frozen whole blood, isolated PBMCs, or DNA extracted from either of those sample types. TCRbeta CDR3 regions were amplified from genomic DNA by means of the immunoSEQ Assay, a bias-controlled multiplex PCR. Per the authors' processing: The number of nucleated cells in each sample was estimated from the amplification of reference gene primers within the assay. Sequence reads were collapsed and filtered to measure the absolute abundance of every unique TCRbeta CDR3 rearrangement. Productive Simpson clonality was computed per sample as the square root of Simpson's diversity index over productive rearrangements. Sourced from immuneACCESS, this table was stored by TCRdb with only in-frame sequences that have V and J called. A share of the clones is absent; for the studies checked, an unresolved V gene accounts for under half, and the remainder has no known explanation. V, J and clone size reflect that table, while D and trimming were determined from the DNA. For this sample there are about 80,000 clones; 60% to 80% appear just once. Roughly 36% of the sample is held by the ten biggest clonotypes.

The data were obtained in a study of blood T cell repertoires in COVID-19 (dated by TCRdb to 2018 to 2020). Background for the entire study: Samples from collaborators originated in the United States, Italy and Spain and spanned both the acute and convalescent phases of COVID-19. The sample metadata nearly always contained a de-identified subject ID, COVID-19 status, age in years and sex. The dataset comprised deeply sampled blood TCRbeta repertoires from subjects exposed to, actively infected with, or recovered from COVID-19. The samples were drawn from two sources: the first 160 participants of the ongoing ImmuneRACE study, and 1,254 subjects contributed by 6 global collaborators. The material from the prospective study consisted of cDNA or gDNA derived from T cells, B-cell-depleted T cells, or PBMCs. The repertoires were released in a freely available public database intended as a resource for research on the immune response to SARS-CoV-2. Where available, HLA class I and class II types were obtained from metadata supplied by the sample provider rather than from assay-based typing. Broader findings and caveats from the paper: How much clinical and demographic metadata was included differed by source and by participant, and the metadata was provided uncurated.

Sequencing was done on a sample of peripheral blood. This clonotype originated in a man in his 60s with COVID-19, enrolled during active disease. The rearranged chain carries TRBV15 and TRBJ2-7, and TRBD1 may be the D gene, going by 5 matching bases. The CDR3 protein: CATSRPRDEQYF. Read as DNA, the sequence is TGTGCCACCAGCAGACCCAGGGACGAGCAGTACTTC.